This T cell receptor (beta chain) was captured in a study of identical twins. Germline CDR1 is DFQATT and CDR2 is SNEGSKA (reference sequence). J lost 0 bases, V lost 5 bases, and 7 bases had no gene match. This CDR3 has 14 amino acids. In TCRdb, the 5' RACE reads were re-called with MiXCR into one record per CDR3 protein. This table holds 550,000 to 700,000 distinct CDR3 sequences, roughly 9.5% found once. Overall study findings and caveats: Diverse VJ usage suggested most zero-insertion clonotypes were not invariant T cells.

A remark on this clonotype: Antigen: not known.

These data are also associated with another study on yellow fever vaccine responses in identical twins. This second study notes: Reportedly, twins showed a vaccine T cell response that looked partly convergent and partly personalized.

The sample taken for sequencing was PBMCs. The genes are TRBV20-1 and TRBJ2-7, with 7 positions matching TRBD1. The receptor was derived from a woman younger than 30 in good health. The CDR3, as DNA: TGCAGTGCTGAGGACAGGCGAAGCTCCTACGAGCAGTACTTC. Its protein product is CSAEDRRSSYEQYF.